The 17 T cell receptor beta chains listed next were all sequenced from one sample in a study of identical twins. Via MiXCR, TCRdb re-called the 5' RACE reads, giving one row per CDR3 protein. The repertoire holds roughly 750,000 distinct CDR3 sequences, with 21% as singletons. The sample was also reused in another study, on T cells expressing NK-cell markers.

Sequenced: PBMCs. The receptors were sampled from a woman between 18 and 30 years old in good health.

The gene calls are TRBV11-2 and TRBJ2-3; D ambiguous. Germline V gene sequence: CDR1 SGHAT, CDR2 FQNNGV. The CDR3 contains 14 residues. V was shortened by 7 bases and J by 3 bases, with 14 bases between the two germline ends. CDR3 sequence (DNA): TGTGCCAGCACCACGGATTACGGTACAGATACGCAGTATTTT. Translating it yields CASTTDYGTDTQYF.

The chain uses TRBV5-5 and TRBJ2-1; 10 bases match TRBD1. Germline V gene sequence: CDR1 SGHKS, CDR2 YYEKEE (reference sequence). Trimming removed 4 bases from V and 8 bases from J; junction bases left unmatched: 12. The length of the CDR3 is 16 residues. The CDR3: CASSIRPGTGAYEQFF. CDR3 coding DNA: TGTGCCAGCAGCATCAGACCCGGGACAGGGGCTTATGAGCAGTTCTTC.

This clonotype was recorded many times. This chain uses TRBV6-6 with TRBJ2-1; tentative D call: TRBD1 (6 bases). The V end lost 7 bases, the J end lost 9 bases, and 13 bases lay between the germline ends. Germline loops: CDR1 MNHNY, CDR2 SVGAGI (reference sequence). This CDR3 is 12 amino acids long. The CDR3 region is CASIQGTREQFF. The CDR3 nucleotides read TGTGCCAGCATCCAGGGGACCCGTGAGCAGTTCTTC.

This chain joins TRBV6-6 and TRBJ2-1; D is ambiguous. From germline, CDR1 is MNHNY and CDR2 SVGAGI (reference sequence). The length of the CDR3 is 11 residues. The germline V and J ends were trimmed by 7 bases and 8 bases, with 9 bases remaining between them. The CDR3 protein is CASKVADEQFF. CDR3 DNA: TGTGCCAGCAAGGTAGCCGATGAGCAGTTCTTC.

This clonotype occurred a few times. The V call is TRBV20-1, the J call TRBJ2-4, with a tentative D call TRBD2 (6 bases). Trimming removed 6 bases at V and 12 bases at J, with 12 bases between. CDR1 DFQATT and CDR2 SNEGSKA come from the germline V gene (reference sequence). This CDR3 contains 10 residues. The CDR3 protein is CSASLEGQYF. The CDR3 nucleotides read TGCAGTGCCAGCCTGGAGGGTCAGTACTTC.

In this sample, this clonotype turned up a few times. The V and J genes are TRBV5-6 and TRBJ2-5; D is tentatively TRBD1 or TRBD2 (5 bases each). Trimming left V 2 bases short and J 4 bases short, with 18 bases between. Germline V gives CDR1 SGHDT, CDR2 YYEEEE. The CDR3 sequence is 16 residues long. The CDR3 DNA reads TGTGCCAGCAGCTTTTTCGCGTTAGAGGGGTCAGAGACCCAGTACTTC. Protein product: CASSFFALEGSETQYF. The full variable domain, its missing parts supplied by reference TRBV5-6 and TRBJ2-5, is DAGVTQSPTHLIKTRGQQVTLRCSPKSGHDTVSWYQQALGQGPQFIFQYYEEEERQRGNFPDRFSGHQFPNYSSELNVNALLLGDSALYLCASSFFALEGSETQYFGPGTRLLVL.

This chain uses TRBV6-5 with TRBJ1-2; D remains ambiguous. With 2 bases removed from V and 6 bases from J, the gap between germline ends came to 13 bases. Germline values: CDR1 MNHEY, CDR2 SVGAGI. This CDR3 region has 14 residues. The CDR3 DNA reads TGTGCCAGCAGTTACACCCCCTTGAGGGATGGCTACACCTTC. It is translated as CASSYTPLRDGYTF.

The J gene is TRBJ1-6, the V gene TRBV6-5; TRBD1 matches at 7 bases. Germline V gene data show CDR1 as MNHEY and CDR2 as SVGAGI. CDR3 length equals 17 residues. The junction had 12 bases not matched to a gene; V was cut back by 4 bases and J by 6 bases. This CDR3 is CASSLAIPGQSNSPLHF. Written as DNA, the CDR3 is TGTGCCAGCAGTTTAGCCATACCGGGACAGAGTAATTCACCCCTCCACTTT.

This clonotype was seen at least ten times. This rearrangement joins TRBV6-5 to TRBJ1-5; 7 bases fit TRBD1. V lost 3 bases, J lost 5 bases, and 1 base stayed unmatched. The CDR3 totals 13 residues. CDR1 MNHEY and CDR2 SVGAGI come from the germline V gene. DNA for the CDR3: TGTGCCAGCAGTTATCAGGGGGATCAGCCCCAGCATTTT. Amino acids: CASSYQGDQPQHF.

This chain connects TRBV6-5 to TRBJ2-7, with 7 bases aligning to TRBD1. V shed 4 bases, J shed 0 bases, and the junction held 3 bases outside the gene matches. This CDR3 comprises 14 residues. Germline CDR1 reads MNHEY; CDR2 reads SVGAGI. CDR3 nucleotide sequence: TGTGCCAGCAGTTGGAACAGGGGCTCCTACGAGCAGTACTTC. Its protein product is CASSWNRGSYEQYF.

This clonotype has just a few counts. The rearrangement links TRBV14 to TRBJ2-3, with 13 bases matching TRBD2. This CDR3 is 18 amino acids long. Germline V gene data show CDR1 as SGHDN and CDR2 as FVKESK. Trimming at V came to 4 bases and at J to 1 base, leaving 8 bases not matched to a gene. As DNA, the CDR3 is TGTGCCAGCAGCCTACGACTAGCGGGGGGCCCTCGCACAGATACGCAGTATTTT. Amino acid sequence: CASSLRLAGGPRTDTQYF.

The chain uses TRBV3-1 and TRBJ1-1; D remains ambiguous. CDR3 length equals 11 residues. V shed 5 bases and J shed 11 bases, with 12 bases lying between them. CDR1 is LGHDT and CDR2 is YNNKEL in the germline V gene (reference sequence). As DNA, the CDR3 is TGTGCCAGCAGCAGCGGGGTGTACGCTTTCTTT. Protein: CASSSGVYAFF.

The V call is TRBV5-1, the J call TRBJ1-2, with D possibly being TRBD1 (5 bases). CDR1 is SGHRS and CDR2 is YFSETQ in the germline V gene. CDR3 length: 16 residues. Trimming cost V 6 bases and J 1 base, with 19 bases left between them. The DNA of the CDR3 is TGCGCCAGCACGCACCGGTACCGGGACGATAACTATGGCTACACCTTC. Translation: CASTHRYRDDNYGYTF.

The chain employs TRBV7-3 and TRBJ1-1; unclear D gene. V gave up 5 bases and J gave up 2 bases, with 12 bases separating them. This CDR3 contains 14 residues. Looked up from germline, CDR1 is SGHTA and CDR2 is FQGTGA. The CDR3 is CASSANGVNTEAFF. The DNA for the CDR3 is TGTGCCAGCAGCGCAAATGGAGTAAACACTGAAGCTTTCTTT.

The chain recombines TRBV12-3 or TRBV12-4 with TRBJ2-7; no clear D gene. V was shortened by 6 bases and J by 6 bases, with 9 bases between the two germline ends. The CDR3 covers 11 residues. The CDR3 DNA follows: TGTGCCAGCAGCCTGCGGTCCGAGCAGTACTTC. It specifies CASSLRSEQYF.

The chain joins TRBV29-1 to TRBJ1-1, with D possibly being TRBD1 (6 bases). The germline gives CDR1 SQVTM, CDR2 ANQGSEA. CDR3 size: 14 residues. V lost 6 bases and J 5 bases, leaving 19 bases between the germline ends. CDR3 protein: CSVPGGGDKTEAFF. The CDR3 DNA reads TGCAGCGTGCCCGGGGGCGGTGATAAAACTGAAGCTTTCTTT.

V gene TRBV7-6 combines with J gene TRBJ2-5; TRBD1 agrees at 8 bases. CDR3 length: 16 residues. Per germline, CDR1 SGHVS and CDR2 FNYEAQ. J gave up 4 bases and V 2 bases, and 9 bases lay outside the gene matches. The CDR3 DNA reads TGTGCCAGCAGCTTATGGACAGGGTTTGGGGGAGAGACCCAGTACTTC. Residues: CASSLWTGFGGETQYF.